This record looks at one T cell receptor (beta chain) sequence and its context. Its antigen is unknown. The data originate from a study of beta chain features in type 1 diabetes. Expressed TCRB transcripts were sequenced because the isolated RNA had all been reverse transcribed beforehand. Sequencing was performed with immunoSEQ multiplex PCR; in TCRdb, only in-frame clones are kept and a portion is missing. The profile covers about 640,000 clones, with around 12% appearing a single time and more than 0.1% taken by the ten largest. The CDR3 is 14 amino acids. CDR1 and CDR2 from the germline V gene are SGHRS and YFSETQ. The V end was cut by 1 base, the J end by 0 bases, with 8 bases between. General study findings and limits: Type 1 diabetes patients had moderately but significantly shorter TCRB CDR3s in all four CD4+ subsets.

This TCR was recovered from a man aged 25 to 45 with type 1 diabetes. This chain joins TRBV5-1 and TRBJ2-7; D is perhaps TRBD1 (5 bases). Sequencing was done on a sample of naive CD4+ T cells from blood. CDR3 loop: CASSLQGDSYEQYF. CDR3 nucleotide sequence: TGCGCCAGCAGCTTGCAAGGGGACTCCTACGAGCAGTACTTC.